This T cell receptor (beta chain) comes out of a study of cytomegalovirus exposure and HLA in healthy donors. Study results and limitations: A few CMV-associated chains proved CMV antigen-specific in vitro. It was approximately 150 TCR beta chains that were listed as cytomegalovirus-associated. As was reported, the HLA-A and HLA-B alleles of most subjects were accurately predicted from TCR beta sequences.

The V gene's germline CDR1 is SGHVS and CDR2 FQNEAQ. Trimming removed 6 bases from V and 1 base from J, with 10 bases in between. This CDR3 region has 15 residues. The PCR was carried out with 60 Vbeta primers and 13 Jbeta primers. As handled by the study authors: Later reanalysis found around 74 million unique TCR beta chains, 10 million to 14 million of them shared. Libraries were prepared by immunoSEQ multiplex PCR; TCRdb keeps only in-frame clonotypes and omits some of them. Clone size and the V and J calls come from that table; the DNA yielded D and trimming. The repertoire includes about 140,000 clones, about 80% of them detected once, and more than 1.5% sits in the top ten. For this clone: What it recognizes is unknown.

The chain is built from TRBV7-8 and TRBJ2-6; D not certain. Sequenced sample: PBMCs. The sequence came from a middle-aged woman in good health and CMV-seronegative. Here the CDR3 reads CASSLYFSGANVLTF. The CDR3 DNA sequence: TGTGCCAGCAGTCTCTATTTTTCTGGGGCCAACGTCCTGACTTTC.